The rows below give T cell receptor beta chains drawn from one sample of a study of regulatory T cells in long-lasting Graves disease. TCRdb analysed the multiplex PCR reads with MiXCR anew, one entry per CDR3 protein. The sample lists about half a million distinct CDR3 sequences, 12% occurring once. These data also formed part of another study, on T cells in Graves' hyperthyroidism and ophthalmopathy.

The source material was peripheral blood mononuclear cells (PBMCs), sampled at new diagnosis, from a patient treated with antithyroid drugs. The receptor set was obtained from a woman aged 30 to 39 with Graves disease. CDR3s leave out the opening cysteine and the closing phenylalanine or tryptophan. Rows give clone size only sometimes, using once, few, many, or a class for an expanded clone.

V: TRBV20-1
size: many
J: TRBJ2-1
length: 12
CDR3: SAHPGLASGEQF

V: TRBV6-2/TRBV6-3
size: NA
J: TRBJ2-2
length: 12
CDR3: ASLDGTVTGELF

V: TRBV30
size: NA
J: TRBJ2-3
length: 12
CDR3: AWSLGGPADTQY

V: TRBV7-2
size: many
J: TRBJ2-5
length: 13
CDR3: ASSRWTGIQETQY

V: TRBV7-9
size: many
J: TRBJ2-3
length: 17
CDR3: ASSPWGLAGGRSTDTQY

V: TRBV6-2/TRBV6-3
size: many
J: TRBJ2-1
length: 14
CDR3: ASSVGTSGIYNEQF

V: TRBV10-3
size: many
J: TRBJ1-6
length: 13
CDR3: AISEQGSYNSPLH

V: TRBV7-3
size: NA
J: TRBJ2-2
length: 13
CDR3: ATHPGTGGTGELF

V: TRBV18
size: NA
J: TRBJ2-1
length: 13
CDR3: ASSPDAGSHNEQF

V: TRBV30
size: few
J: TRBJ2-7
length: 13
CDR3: AWRLTGGITYEQY

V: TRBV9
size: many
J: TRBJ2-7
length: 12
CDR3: ASSVGKSSYEQY

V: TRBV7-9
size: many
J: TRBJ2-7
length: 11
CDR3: ASSPNTAYEQY

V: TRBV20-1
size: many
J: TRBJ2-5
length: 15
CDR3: SARELRGLAGKETQY

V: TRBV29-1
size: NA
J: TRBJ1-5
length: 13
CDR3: SVAYGTAVDQPQH

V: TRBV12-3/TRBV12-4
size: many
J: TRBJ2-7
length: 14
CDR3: ASSRRRDRTSYEQY

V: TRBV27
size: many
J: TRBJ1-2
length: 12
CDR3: ASAPIQESYGYT

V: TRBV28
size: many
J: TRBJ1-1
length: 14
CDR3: ASTLSRGLLNTEAF

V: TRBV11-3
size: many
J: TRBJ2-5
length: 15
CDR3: ASSSRSSPGGKETQY

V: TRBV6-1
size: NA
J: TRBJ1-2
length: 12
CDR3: ASSRAGPLHGYT

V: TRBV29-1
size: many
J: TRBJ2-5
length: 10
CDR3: SVSDGPETQY

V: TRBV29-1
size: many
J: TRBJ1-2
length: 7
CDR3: SVGSGYT

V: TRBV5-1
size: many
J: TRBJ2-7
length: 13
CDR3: ASSLAGGGYYEQY

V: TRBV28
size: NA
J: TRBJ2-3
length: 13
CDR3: ASSPPGGRTDTQY

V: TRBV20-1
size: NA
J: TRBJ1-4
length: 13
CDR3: SARDGRDINEKLF

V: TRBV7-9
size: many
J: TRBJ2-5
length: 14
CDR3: ASSLGAGGQQETQY

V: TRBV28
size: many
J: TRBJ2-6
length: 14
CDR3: ASTGHRGEGANVLT

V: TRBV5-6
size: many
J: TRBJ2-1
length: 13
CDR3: ASSLSLDGDNEQF

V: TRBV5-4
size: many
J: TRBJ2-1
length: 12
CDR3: ASSDRGKYNEQF

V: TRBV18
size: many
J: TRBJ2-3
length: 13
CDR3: ASSNRGADTDTQY

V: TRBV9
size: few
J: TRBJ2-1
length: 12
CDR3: ASSVEGESDEQF

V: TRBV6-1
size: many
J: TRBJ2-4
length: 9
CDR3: ASSVKNIQY

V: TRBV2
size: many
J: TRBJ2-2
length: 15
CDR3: ASSGQPDRITTGELF

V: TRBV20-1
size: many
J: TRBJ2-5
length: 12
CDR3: SAPGRVGAETQY

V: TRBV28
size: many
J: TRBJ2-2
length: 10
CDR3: ATSREAGELF

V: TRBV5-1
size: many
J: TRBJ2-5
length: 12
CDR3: ASGVQGAQETQY

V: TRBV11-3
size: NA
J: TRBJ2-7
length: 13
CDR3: ASSLELVSSYEQY

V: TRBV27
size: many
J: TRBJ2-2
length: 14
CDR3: ASSYRGTGNTGELF

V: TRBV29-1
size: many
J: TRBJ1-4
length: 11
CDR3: SATGAGSEKLF

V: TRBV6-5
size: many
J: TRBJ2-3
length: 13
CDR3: ASSYKGGRMDTQY

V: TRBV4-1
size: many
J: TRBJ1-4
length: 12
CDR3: ASSQGGGNEKLF

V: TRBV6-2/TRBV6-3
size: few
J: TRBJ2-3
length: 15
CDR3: ASSVGTSGRGTDTQY

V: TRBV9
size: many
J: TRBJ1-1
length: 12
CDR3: ASSGGQVNTEAF

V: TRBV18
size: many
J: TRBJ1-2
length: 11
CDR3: ASSPQGVHGYT

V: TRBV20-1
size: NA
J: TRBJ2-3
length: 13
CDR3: SAPRGGPITDTQY

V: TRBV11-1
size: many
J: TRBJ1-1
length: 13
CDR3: ASSLRPQLGTEAF

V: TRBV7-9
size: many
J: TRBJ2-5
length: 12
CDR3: ASSLDERRETQY

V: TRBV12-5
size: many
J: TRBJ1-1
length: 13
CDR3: ASGLFMDGNTEAF

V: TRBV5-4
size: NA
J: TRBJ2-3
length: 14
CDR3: ASSHHSWGDTDTQY